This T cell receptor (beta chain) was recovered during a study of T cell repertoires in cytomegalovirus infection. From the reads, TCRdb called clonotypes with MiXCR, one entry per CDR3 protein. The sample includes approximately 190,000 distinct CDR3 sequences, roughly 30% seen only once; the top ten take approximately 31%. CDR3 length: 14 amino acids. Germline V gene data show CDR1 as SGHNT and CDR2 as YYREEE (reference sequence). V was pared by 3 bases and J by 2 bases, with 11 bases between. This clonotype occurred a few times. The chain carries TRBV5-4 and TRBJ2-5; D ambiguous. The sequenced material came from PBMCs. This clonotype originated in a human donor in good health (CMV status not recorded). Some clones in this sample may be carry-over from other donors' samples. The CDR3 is CASSSPGPQETQYF. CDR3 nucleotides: TGTGCCAGCAGCTCGCCCGGTCCTCAAGAGACCCAGTACTTC.